One sample yielded the 18 T cell receptor beta chains listed below, sequenced in a study of shared clonotypes between healthy human individuals. Profiling relied on immunoSEQ multiplex PCR, and the TCRdb table lists in-frame clones only, not all of them. The profile covers 450,000 or so clones, with over 60% appearing a single time and around 12% taken by the ten largest. The sequencing input was PBMCs. The receptors stem from a woman between 40 and 55 years old in good health. Some clones in this sample may be carry-over from other donors' samples.

The CDR3 is CASSPGLSTTYEQYF. DNA for the CDR3: TGTGCCAGCTCGCCGGGACTTTCTACAACCTACGAGCAGTACTTC. V gene TRBV18 combines with J gene TRBJ2-7, with D maybe TRBD2 (6 bases). Trimming removed 6 bases at V and 2 bases at J, with 17 bases between. In germline, CDR1 is KGHSH, CDR2 LQKENI. The CDR3 sequence is 15 residues long.

Only a few counts were recorded for this clone. The chain uses TRBV2 and TRBJ1-1; the D gene is possibly TRBD1 (5 bases). The CDR3 loop spans 15 amino acids. The V end was cut by 6 bases, the J end by 8 bases, with 22 bases between. Looked up from germline, CDR1 is SNHLY and CDR2 is FYNNEI. CDR3 sequence: CASRRGQGRLEEAFF. The CDR3 nucleotides are TGTGCCAGCAGGCGAGGCCAGGGAAGGTTGGAGGAAGCTTTCTTT.

J is TRBJ2-1 and V is TRBV5-4; TRBD1 matches at 7 bases. Looked up from germline, CDR1 is SGHNT and CDR2 is YYREEE (reference sequence). The CDR3 totals 16 residues. The V gene end was trimmed by 0 bases and the J gene end by 2 bases; junction bases not matched to a gene: 5. CDR3 nucleotides: TGTGCCAGCAGCTTGGGGGGGACAGATCCCTACAATGAGCAGTTCTTC. It translates to CASSLGGTDPYNEQFF.

There are a few counts of this clone. V is TRBV27 and J is TRBJ2-7; D not resolved. This CDR3 has 15 residues. From germline, CDR1 is MNHEY and CDR2 SMNVEV (reference sequence). Trimming left V 4 bases short and J 1 base short, with 14 bases between. CDR3 loop: CASSWSRRFSYEQYF. In DNA, the CDR3 is TGTGCCAGCAGTTGGTCAAGACGTTTTTCCTACGAGCAGTACTTC.

The chain combines TRBV7-2 with TRBJ2-7, with 8 bases that match TRBD1. From germline, CDR1 is SGHTA and CDR2 FQGNSA. Trimming at V came to 6 bases and at J to 2 bases, leaving 6 bases not matched to a gene. The CDR3 is 14 residues long. The CDR3 is CASSQGQGAYEQYF. CDR3 DNA sequence: TGTGCCAGCAGTCAAGGACAGGGAGCCTACGAGCAGTACTTC.

The chain employs TRBV29-1 and TRBJ2-1; the match to TRBD1 covers 8 bases. CDR3 length equals 14 residues. J was trimmed by 2 bases and V by 3 bases; bases with no gene match: 3. CDR1 and CDR2 (germline): SQVTM, ANQGSEA. DNA of the CDR3: TGCAGCGTTGACCGGACAGGGACCTACAATGAGCAGTTCTTC. Translation gives CSVDRTGTYNEQFF.

V is TRBV25-1 and J is TRBJ2-2; possibly TRBD1 for D (6 bases). Deletions cut 2 bases from V and 1 base from J, with 8 bases between. CDR1 MGHDK and CDR2 SYGVNS come from the germline V gene. This CDR3 spans 15 amino acids. The CDR3 DNA reads as TGTGCCAGCAGTGAAACAGGGAAGAACACCGGGGAGCTGTTTTTT. It translates to CASSETGKNTGELFF.

The chain has TRBV30 and TRBJ2-7; 8 bases agree with TRBD1. The V gene's germline CDR1 is GTSNPN and CDR2 SVGIG (reference sequence). This CDR3 spans 15 amino acids. V shed 2 bases and J 6 bases; nucleotides not matched to a gene: 12. CDR3 residues: CAWSLVDRDVPEQYF. The CDR3 nucleotides are TGTGCCTGGAGTCTAGTGGACAGGGATGTGCCCGAGCAGTACTTC.

As for this clone: A far bigger clonotype differs at one base, so this is likely a read error. The V gene is TRBV10-1, the J gene TRBJ2-7; TRBD2 matches 7 bases. CDR3 length equals 12 residues. With V trimmed by 10 bases and J by 4 bases, 7 bases remained unmatched. Germline assignment: CDR1 WNHNN and CDR2 SYGVQD (reference sequence). CDR3 in DNA: TGCGCCAAAACTATCGGGAGGTACGAGCAGTACTTC. Its translation: CAKTIGRYEQYF.

V usage is TRBV9 and J usage is TRBJ2-1; 8 nucleotides match TRBD1. V lost 3 bases and J lost 4; bases outside the gene matches: 9. The CDR3 is 16 residues long. CDR1 and CDR2 from the germline V gene are SGDLS and YYNGEE. In nucleotides, the CDR3 is TGTGCCAGCAGCGCTCCGGGACAGGCCGTTTACAATGAGCAGTTCTTC. This codes for CASSAPGQAVYNEQFF.

This clone was seen more than once but under ten times. This sequence joins TRBV14 and TRBJ2-4; the match to TRBD2 covers 9 bases. Per germline, CDR1 SGHDN and CDR2 FVKESK. V shed 3 bases and J 1 base; nucleotides not matched to a gene: 4. This CDR3 spans 16 amino acids. The CDR3 DNA follows: TGTGCCAGCAGCCAGGCTAGCGGGAACGCCAAAAACATTCAGTACTTC. Translated: CASSQASGNAKNIQYF. Combining the CDR3 with reference TRBV14 and TRBJ2-4 gives the whole variable domain EAGVTQFPSHSVIEKGQTVTLRCDPISGHDNLYWYRRVMGKEIKFLLHFVKESKQDESGMPNNRFLAERTGGTYSTLKVQPAELEDSGVYFCASSQASGNAKNIQYFGAGTRLSVL.

The chain couples TRBV11-2 to TRBJ2-7; D unclear. Trimming pared 5 bases from V and 0 bases from J, leaving 2 bases between. CDR1 SGHAT and CDR2 FQNNGV come from the germline V gene. The CDR3 totals 11 residues. The CDR3 spells CASSNSYEQYF. Written as DNA, the CDR3 is TGTGCCAGCAGCAACTCCTACGAGCAGTACTTC.

A single count supports this clone. This chain uses TRBV29-1 with TRBJ2-2; D unclear. Germline loops: CDR1 SQVTM, CDR2 ANQGSEA. The V end was cut by 0 bases, the J end by 0 bases, with 8 bases between. This CDR3 comprises 15 residues. The CDR3 reads CSVEDGRANTGELFF. In DNA form, the CDR3 reads TGCAGCGTTGAAGATGGCAGAGCGAACACCGGGGAGCTGTTTTTT.

The chain couples TRBV15 to TRBJ2-7; 9 bases are a match to TRBD1. The CDR3 totals 14 residues. Per germline, CDR1 LNHNV and CDR2 YYDKDF (reference sequence). Unmatched junction bases numbered 3, after V lost 3 bases and J lost 3 bases. CDR3 loop: CATSSRQGDYEQYF. As DNA, the CDR3 is TGTGCCACCAGCAGTAGACAGGGGGACTACGAGCAGTACTTC.

The V call is TRBV6-5, the J call TRBJ2-1; 7 positions agree with TRBD1. Germline trimming cut 0 bases from V and 7 bases from J; bases unmatched to any gene: 3. Germline CDR1 reads MNHEY; CDR2 reads SVGAGI. This CDR3 spans 14 amino acids. The CDR3 loop is CASSYSGRGNEQFF. CDR3 in DNA: TGTGCCAGCAGTTACTCTGGCAGGGGGAATGAGCAGTTCTTC.

The genes are TRBV7-2 and TRBJ2-4; 7 bases agree with TRBD1. The J segment lost 10 bases and the V segment lost 4 bases, leaving 7 bases of the junction unmatched. In germline, CDR1 is SGHTA, CDR2 FQGNSA. The CDR3 has 13 amino acids. CDR3 coding DNA: TGTGCCAGCAGCTCGCGACAGGGTTTAATTCAGTACTTC. This gives the protein CASSSRQGLIQYF.

CDR3: CASSLNPGQVHQPQHF. The CDR3 DNA reads as TGCGCCAGCAGCCTCAACCCAGGGCAGGTACATCAGCCCCAGCATTTT. V usage is TRBV4-1 and J usage is TRBJ1-5; a weak D match, TRBD1 (5 bases). Germline V lookup: CDR1 MGHRA, CDR2 YSYEKL. The CDR3 contains 16 residues. The V end lost 4 bases, the J end lost 5 bases, and 18 bases lay between the germline ends.

The chain couples TRBV5-1 to TRBJ1-1; 11 nucleotides align to TRBD1. The J segment lost 4 bases and the V segment lost 4 bases, leaving 9 bases of the junction unmatched. The CDR3 totals 16 residues. Germline V lookup: CDR1 SGHRS, CDR2 YFSETQ. CDR3 in amino acids: CASSVGQGAMVTEAFF. CDR3 bases: TGCGCCAGCAGCGTAGGACAGGGGGCAATGGTCACTGAAGCTTTCTTT.